The T cell receptor beta chain under discussion was sequenced for a study of cytomegalovirus exposure and HLA in healthy donors. Across the study: An early data release held 80 million or so unique TCRs from HLA-typed donors.

The study's findings and limits: Later analysis reportedly placed an Asian-associated ancestry cluster below the roughly 700-donor mean in N-insertions.

Primers: 60 Vbeta forward and 13 Jbeta reverse. This table comes from immunoSEQ multiplex PCR, and its TCRdb copy is limited to in-frame clones, with some not included. The sample has 90,000 to 150,000 clones, about 75% seen once. About this clone itself: Its antigen is not identified.

Sequenced sample: PBMCs. This receptor was identified in a woman in her thirties or forties in good health and CMV-seropositive.

The CDR3 DNA reads as TGTGCCAGCAGTTTAAACGGCGGGCCCTATGGCTACACCTTC. Its protein is CASSLNGGPYGYTF. The rearrangement links TRBV27 to TRBJ1-2; D is undetermined. CDR1 and CDR2 from the germline V gene are MNHEY and SMNVEV (reference sequence). The CDR3 length is 14 residues. V lost 2 bases, J lost 4 bases, and 11 bases lay in between.